These 14 T cell receptor beta chains came from one sample sequenced in a study of neurological immune-mediated disorders. One entry per CDR3 protein, called by TCRdb with MiXCR from the 5' RACE reads. This table holds tens of thousands of distinct CDR3 sequences, 3.5% to 4% found once. The sequenced material came from CD4+ T cells from blood. These TCRs come from a woman between 40 and 50 years old with multiple sclerosis.

This clonotype occurred many times. Here the CDR3 reads CASSVGGGDRGLSTDTQYF. The CDR3 DNA reads TGTGCCAGCAGCGTAGGGGGGGGGGACAGGGGTCTAAGCACAGATACGCAGTATTTT. V is TRBV9 and J is TRBJ2-3; 10 bases match TRBD1. V lost 0 bases to trimming and J lost 0 bases; unmatched junction nucleotides: 10. Per germline, CDR1 SGDLS and CDR2 YYNGEE. The CDR3 has 19 residues.

This clonotype appeared many times. The rearrangement joins TRBV5-1 to TRBJ1-2; D is perhaps TRBD1 (6 bases). The CDR3 length is 12 residues. The germline V gene encodes CDR1 SGHRS and CDR2 YFSETQ. V lost 2 bases to trimming and J lost 6 bases, with 8 bases between them. The CDR3 sequence: CASSFPGDGYTF. CDR3 bases: TGCGCCAGCAGCTTCCCAGGGGATGGCTACACCTTC. The full variable domain, its missing parts supplied by reference TRBV5-1 and TRBJ1-2, is KAGVTQTPRYLIKTRGQQVTLSCSPISGHRSVSWYQQTPGQGLQFLFEYFSETQRNKGNFPGRFSGRQFSNSRSEMNVSTLELGDSALYLCASSFPGDGYTFGSGTRLTVV.

The table lists this clonotype with many counts. The chain combines TRBV5-1 with TRBJ2-7; D gene uncertain. The CDR3 is made up of 15 amino acids. V dropped 5 bases and J dropped 0 bases, with 15 bases sitting between them. In germline, CDR1 is SGHRS, CDR2 YFSETQ. The CDR3 bases are TGCGCCAGCAGACCTACAGCGTTCCACTCCTACGAGCAGTACTTC. Amino acid sequence: CASRPTAFHSYEQYF.

This clonotype was seen many times. The chain employs TRBV5-1 and TRBJ1-2, with a tentative D call TRBD1 (6 bases). V shed 1 base and J shed 2 bases, with 21 bases lying between them. This CDR3 is 18 amino acids long. The germline V gene encodes CDR1 SGHRS and CDR2 YFSETQ. This chain's CDR3 is CASSLLVRRAGANYGYTF. The CDR3 bases are TGCGCCAGCAGCTTGTTGGTTCGGAGGGCAGGGGCCAACTATGGCTACACCTTC.

The table lists this clonotype with many counts. The chain recombines TRBV3-1 with TRBJ1-3; a weak D match, TRBD1 (5 bases). Per the germline V gene, CDR1 is LGHDT and CDR2 is YNNKEL (reference sequence). The CDR3 extends over 14 amino acids. V was clipped by 4 bases and J by 9 bases, with 16 bases between them. The chain's CDR3 is CASSPSDGRGTIYF. CDR3 nucleotide sequence: TGTGCCAGCAGCCCATCGGACGGGAGGGGCACCATATATTTT. Combining the CDR3 with reference TRBV3-1 and TRBJ1-3 gives the whole variable domain DTAVSQTPKYLVTQMGNDKSIKCEQNLGHDTMYWYKQDSKKFLKIMFSYNNKELIINETVPNRFSPKSPDKAHLNLHINSLELGDSAVYFCASSPSDGRGTIYFGEGSWLTVV.

This clonotype occurred many times. The rearrangement uses TRBV10-3 and TRBJ2-3; 9 nucleotides line up with TRBD1. The CDR3 contains 14 residues. With 10 bases clipped from V and 2 bases from J, the junction kept 7 bases outside the gene matches. Germline CDR1 reads ENHRY; CDR2 reads SYGVKD. In DNA, the CDR3 is TGTGCCAGCTTACAGGGGGCTGACACAGATACGCAGTATTTT. This encodes CASLQGADTDTQYF.

This clonotype was found many times. V is TRBV10-3 and J is TRBJ2-7; 9 nucleotides align to TRBD1. The CDR3 length is 17 residues. CDR1 ENHRY and CDR2 SYGVKD come from the germline V gene. Losses at the gene ends were 3 bases for V and 3 bases for J; bases not matched to a gene: 12. CDR3 sequence reads: CAISDRGTGWGYYEQYF. The DNA of the CDR3 is TGTGCCATCAGTGATAGAGGGACAGGGTGGGGTTACTACGAGCAGTACTTC.

This chain links TRBV20-1 with TRBJ1-5, with 7 bases matching TRBD1. The V gene end was trimmed by 6 bases and the J gene end by 8 bases; junction bases not matched to a gene: 16. CDR3 length: 15 amino acids. Looked up from germline, CDR1 is DFQATT and CDR2 is SNEGSKA (reference sequence). CDR3 in amino acids: CSAREGARVNKPQHF. The CDR3 DNA reads as TGCAGTGCCCGAGAGGGGGCGCGGGTTAATAAGCCCCAGCATTTT.

This clonotype was found many times. This chain connects TRBV7-2 to TRBJ2-2; D gene unclear. The CDR3 extends over 13 amino acids. Germline CDR1 and CDR2: SGHTA and FQGNSA. The germline V and J ends were trimmed by 0 bases and 3 bases, with 2 bases remaining between them. DNA of the CDR3: TGTGCCAGCAGCTTAGCCCACACCGGGGAGCTGTTTTTT. It yields the protein CASSLAHTGELFF.

This clonotype was seen at least ten times. The chain links TRBV29-1 to TRBJ1-1, with D perhaps matching TRBD1 (5 bases). The length of the CDR3 is 12 residues. The V end was cut by 4 bases, the J end by 2 bases, with 8 bases between. Germline CDR1 and CDR2: SQVTM and ANQGSEA. CDR3 amino acids: CSVGQGNTEAFF. CDR3 coding DNA: TGCAGCGTTGGGCAGGGAAACACTGAAGCTTTCTTT.

The V call is TRBV6-5, the J call TRBJ1-1; no clear D. V dropped 1 base and J dropped 3 bases, with 9 bases sitting between them. The CDR3 extends over 14 amino acids. Germline loops: CDR1 MNHEY, CDR2 SVGAGI. This CDR3 reads CASSYWEGYTEAFF. The CDR3 DNA reads TGTGCCAGCAGTTACTGGGAAGGGTACACTGAAGCTTTCTTT.

This clonotype was observed many times. The V call is TRBV7-9, the J call TRBJ2-7; 7 bases line up with TRBD1. The CDR3 is made up of 13 amino acids. CDR1 and CDR2 from the germline V gene are SEHNR and FQNEAQ (reference sequence). Trimming removed 5 bases from V and 7 bases from J; junction bases left unmatched: 8. The CDR3 reads CASSRQGPREQYF. CDR3 bases: TGTGCCAGCAGCCGACAGGGACCGCGGGAGCAGTACTTC.

This clonotype has at least ten counts. This chain connects TRBV19 to TRBJ1-1, with D maybe TRBD1 (5 bases). The CDR3 is made up of 14 amino acids. V lost 2 bases and J 8 bases, leaving 15 bases between the germline ends. The germline V gene has CDR1 LNHDA and CDR2 SQIVND (reference sequence). The CDR3 is CASSIQGRISEAFF. The CDR3 nucleotides read TGTGCCAGTAGTATACAGGGCCGAATCTCAGAAGCTTTCTTT.

This clonotype was seen many times. This sequence joins TRBV25-1 and TRBJ1-1; 8 bases match TRBD1. The CDR3 runs to 14 residues. J gave up 6 bases and V 2 bases, and 5 bases lay outside the gene matches. Germline assignment: CDR1 MGHDK and CDR2 SYGVNS. DNA of the CDR3: TGTGCCAGCAGTGAACAGGGGGCAGCGGCTGAAGCTTTCTTT. Translated: CASSEQGAAAEAFF.